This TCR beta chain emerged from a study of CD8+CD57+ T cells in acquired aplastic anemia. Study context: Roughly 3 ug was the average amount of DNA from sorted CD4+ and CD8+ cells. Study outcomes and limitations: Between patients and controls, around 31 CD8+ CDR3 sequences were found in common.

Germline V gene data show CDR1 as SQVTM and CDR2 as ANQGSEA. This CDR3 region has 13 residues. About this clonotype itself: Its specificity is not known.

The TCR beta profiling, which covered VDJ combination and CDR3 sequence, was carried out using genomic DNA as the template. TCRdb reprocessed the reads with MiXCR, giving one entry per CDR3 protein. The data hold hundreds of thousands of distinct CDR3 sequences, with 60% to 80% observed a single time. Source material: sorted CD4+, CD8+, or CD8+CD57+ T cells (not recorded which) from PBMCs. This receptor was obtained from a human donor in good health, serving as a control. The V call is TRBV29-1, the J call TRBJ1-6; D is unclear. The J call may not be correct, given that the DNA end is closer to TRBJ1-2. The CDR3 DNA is TGCAGTGTTAGAGTCTCAGAAGATTATGGCTACACCTTC. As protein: CSVRVSEDYGYTF.